The source of this T cell receptor beta chain is a study of T-cell memory formation after mild COVID-19. Study-level information: Across donors, TCR clusters were largely donor specific. Study-level findings and limits: Detection of some responders pre-infection suggested pre-existing cross-reactive memory T cells participated. Clones that shrank (day 15 to 85) were balanced CD4/CD8, whereas later expanders leaned CD4+.

As regards this clonotype: Antigen specificity is unknown.

TCRdb passed the 5' RACE reads through MiXCR, listing each CDR3 protein once. The table shows roughly 450,000 distinct CDR3 sequences, with around a sixth occurring only once. This receptor was obtained from an adult woman who had mild COVID-19 (a few samples of this study predate the infection). Cell type and time point are not known. Sequenced sample: PBMCs or a T cell subset sorted from them (not recorded which).

In DNA, the CDR3 is TGTGCCAGCAGCCCAGGCTGGGACAGGGGGACAGATACGCAGTATTTT. Translation gives CASSPGWDRGTDTQYF. The V and J genes are TRBV11-2 and TRBJ2-3; TRBD1 aligns across 11 bases. This CDR3 has 16 amino acids. The ends lost 5 bases at V and 3 bases at J; junction bases unmatched: 7. Germline CDR1 and CDR2: SGHAT and FQNNGV.